One and the same sample provided the 26 T cell receptor beta chains below, sequenced in a study of PD-1 blockade in mismatch repair-deficient tumors. The method was immunoSEQ multiplex PCR; TCRdb's version includes in-frame clones alone and lacks a portion of them. The table has 49,000 or so clones, about 85% seen once; the top ten hold 6.5% to 9%. Sample: peripheral blood, taken more than 19 weeks after starting pembrolizumab. Every receptor here comes from an adult with mismatch repair-deficient cancer.

This chain joins TRBV5-1 and TRBJ2-2; D is perhaps TRBD2 (6 bases). This CDR3 is 15 amino acids long. Germline CDR1 SGHRS, CDR2 YFSETQ. V was shortened by 4 bases and J by 4 bases, with 14 bases between the two germline ends. CDR3 sequence (DNA): TGCGCCAGCAGCGGCTCGGGAGAGGTCACCGGGGAGCTGTTTTTT. It codes for CASSGSGEVTGELFF.

The rearrangement uses TRBV5-1 and TRBJ1-1; D call uncertain. Germline CDR1 is SGHRS and CDR2 is YFSETQ. The length of the CDR3 is 11 residues. V was pared by 3 bases and J by 3 bases, with 3 bases between. The CDR3 DNA sequence: TGCGCCAGCAGCTCAGACACTGAAGCTTTCTTT. It encodes CASSSDTEAFF.

This chain joins TRBV18 and TRBJ1-1; no definite D call. CDR1 and CDR2 from the germline V gene are KGHSH and LQKENI. This CDR3 has 13 amino acids. V was pared by 6 bases and J by 3 bases, with 11 bases between. Here the CDR3 DNA reads TGTGCCAGCTCCCCTTCCATCGACACTGAAGCTTTCTTT. This gives the protein CASSPSIDTEAFF.

The chain combines TRBV29-1 with TRBJ2-5; D perhaps matches TRBD1 (6 bases). The germline V gene encodes CDR1 SQVTM and CDR2 ANQGSEA. The CDR3 is 13 residues long. V gave up 5 bases and J gave up 7 bases, with 17 bases separating them. CDR3 loop: CSVLGAAMWTQYF. CDR3 sequence (DNA): TGCAGCGTTTTGGGGGCGGCTATGTGGACCCAGTACTTC.

This clone came up once. J is TRBJ2-7 and V is TRBV11-3, with a weak D call TRBD2 (5 bases). V dropped 0 bases and J dropped 2 bases, with 11 bases sitting between them. In germline, CDR1 is SGHNT, CDR2 YENEEA. The CDR3 is 15 residues long. CDR3 bases: TGTGCCAGCAGCTTAGATTCGACTAATCCCTACGAGCAGTACTTC. The encoded protein is CASSLDSTNPYEQYF.

The chain uses TRBV19 and TRBJ2-1; TRBD2 matches 12 bases. The trim removed 6 bases at V and 0 bases at J, leaving 6 bases unmatched. This CDR3 has 17 residues. CDR1 LNHDA and CDR2 SQIVND come from the germline V gene (reference sequence). The CDR3 region has the DNA TGTGCCAGTAGGCCGAGGACTAGCGGGACCTCCTACAATGAGCAGTTCTTC. This gives the protein CASRPRTSGTSYNEQFF.

Written as DNA, the CDR3 is TGTGCCAGCAGCTCAAGGATCTCTGGGGCCAACGTCCTGACTTTC. It yields the protein CASSSRISGANVLTF. This chain uses TRBV5-5 with TRBJ2-6; the D is unclear. The CDR3 has 15 amino acids. Trimming removed 3 bases at V and 0 bases at J, with 7 bases between. CDR1 and CDR2 (germline): SGHKS, YYEKEE (reference sequence).

The chain couples TRBV12-2 to TRBJ2-2; the table calls TRBD2, which could not be checked here. TRBV12-2 is assigned pseudogene status. CDR3 size: 13 residues. The CDR3 loop reads CASRPETLRELFF. The CDR3 DNA sequence: TGTGCAAGTCGCCCCGAAACTCTCCGGGAGCTGTTTTTT.

V gene TRBV11-2 combines with J gene TRBJ2-5, with D unclear. The length of the CDR3 is 12 residues. Germline CDR1 and CDR2: SGHAT and FQNNGV. The V gene lost 5 bases and the J gene lost 5 bases, with 9 bases spanning the gap. The CDR3 bases are TGTGCCAGCAGCACCTTTTGGGAGACCCAGTACTTC. It is translated as CASSTFWETQYF.

This clone was recorded once. The chain uses TRBV4-2 and TRBJ2-1; D is ambiguous. Germline V lookup: CDR1 LGHNA, CDR2 YNFKEQ. The CDR3 totals 14 residues. V was shortened by 0 bases and J by 7 bases, with 10 bases between the two germline ends. The CDR3 protein is CASSQDWSTNEQFF. CDR3 DNA: TGTGCCAGCAGCCAAGATTGGAGTACAAATGAGCAGTTCTTC.

J is TRBJ2-4 and V is TRBV11-2; no reliable D call. The CDR3 extends over 12 amino acids. Germline assignment: CDR1 SGHAT and CDR2 FQNNGV. V was clipped by 2 bases and J by 8 bases, with 7 bases between them. Here the CDR3 reads CASSLLGDIQYF. For the CDR3, the DNA is TGTGCCAGCAGCTTATTGGGCGACATTCAGTACTTC.

The CDR3 region has the DNA TGTGCCAGCAGCTCCGGGACTAGGGTCACAGATACGCAGTATTTT. Residues: CASSSGTRVTDTQYF. This rearrangement joins TRBV9 to TRBJ2-3; 8 positions agree with TRBD2. The CDR3 consists of 15 residues. Trimming removed 4 bases from V and 2 bases from J; junction bases left unmatched: 6. Germline assignment: CDR1 SGDLS and CDR2 YYNGEE.

This chain connects TRBV7-2 to TRBJ2-1; D is uncertain. Trimming took 3 bases from V and 9 from J, leaving 12 bases between them. Germline CDR1 and CDR2: SGHTA and FQGNSA. The CDR3 contains 13 residues. DNA of the CDR3: TGTGCCAGCAGCTTTATATTAACGTTTGAGCAGTTCTTC. This gives the protein CASSFILTFEQFF. Looking up the rest from reference TRBV7-2 and TRBJ2-1 gives the full variable domain: GAGVSQSPSNKVTEKGKDVELRCDPISGHTALYWYRQSLGQGLEFLIYFQGNSAPDKSGLPSDRFSAERTGGSVSTLTIQRTQQEDSAVYLCASSFILTFEQFFGPGTRLTVL.

J is TRBJ1-2 and V is TRBV10-3; 8 bases line up with TRBD1. The ends lost 0 bases at V and 2 bases at J; junction bases unmatched: 20. The CDR3 has 21 residues. Germline CDR1 is ENHRY and CDR2 is SYGVKD. The CDR3 nucleotides are TGTGCCATCAGTGAGTCGTTATTTTCGGACAGGGCATTATTGGGGAACTATGGCTACACCTTC. Its translation: CAISESLFSDRALLGNYGYTF.

V is TRBV30 and J is TRBJ1-5; D uncertain. V lost 3 bases to trimming and J lost 3 bases, with 18 bases between them. CDR3 length: 16 amino acids. CDR1 GTSNPN and CDR2 SVGIG come from the germline V gene (reference sequence). CDR3: CAWRPPATPLNQPQHF. In nucleotides, the CDR3 is TGTGCCTGGAGACCCCCGGCGACACCCCTCAATCAGCCCCAGCATTTT.

The J gene is TRBJ1-2, the V gene TRBV4-1, with D perhaps matching TRBD1 (6 bases). This CDR3 comprises 15 residues. V was shortened by 4 bases and J by 2 bases, with 14 bases between the two germline ends. The germline gives CDR1 MGHRA, CDR2 YSYEKL. CDR3 in DNA: TGCGCCAGCAGCCCCTCCGGGACACTAAACTATGGCTACACCTTC. Amino acids: CASSPSGTLNYGYTF.

This sequence joins TRBV11-1 and TRBJ1-1; a weak D match, TRBD1 (5 bases). The germline V gene encodes CDR1 SGHAT and CDR2 FQDESV (reference sequence). Between the trimmed V and J ends, which lost 4 bases and 5 bases, there was a span of 11 bases. This CDR3 spans 13 amino acids. The CDR3 reads CASSSAGGTEAFF. CDR3 DNA sequence: TGTGCCAGCAGCTCGGCGGGGGGGACTGAAGCTTTCTTT.

The chain uses TRBV19 and TRBJ2-7; D is perhaps TRBD1 or TRBD2 (5 bases each). This CDR3 region has 18 residues. V gave up 4 bases and J gave up 4 bases, with 26 bases separating them. Germline CDR1 and CDR2: LNHDA and SQIVND (reference sequence). The CDR3, as DNA: TGTGCCAGTAGTAAGGATGGATCGGGGCCCCCGCCTCTGTACGAGCAGTACTTC. Its protein is CASSKDGSGPPPLYEQYF.

The chain carries TRBV9 and TRBJ1-3; D gene uncertain. Germline-derived CDR1 and CDR2 are SGDLS and YYNGEE. The CDR3 has 13 amino acids. Trimming took 4 bases from V and 2 from J, leaving 7 bases between them. CDR3 nucleotide sequence: TGTGCCAGCAGCTTCAGACCTGGAAACACCATATATTTT. This encodes CASSFRPGNTIYF.

The chain links TRBV2 to TRBJ2-5; 10 bases align to TRBD2. In germline, CDR1 is SNHLY, CDR2 FYNNEI. The length of the CDR3 is 11 residues. J was trimmed by 10 bases and V by 6 bases; bases with no gene match: 2. The CDR3 DNA reads as TGTGCCAGCAGGACTAGCGGGTTCCAGTACTTC. Protein: CASRTSGFQYF.

The V gene is TRBV7-2, the J gene TRBJ2-1; 9 bases align to TRBD2. The CDR3 has 15 residues. With V trimmed by 5 bases and J by 7 bases, 9 bases remained unmatched. Germline V gives CDR1 SGHTA, CDR2 FQGNSA. CDR3 sequence: CASSTQAGGVNEQFF. CDR3 nucleotides: TGTGCCAGCAGCACCCAGGCGGGAGGGGTGAATGAGCAGTTCTTC.

The CDR3 sequence: CASSGGTSGSGTQYF. The CDR3 DNA follows: TGTGCCAGCAGCGGTGGGACTAGCGGGAGCGGGACCCAGTACTTC. The V gene is TRBV11-2, the J gene TRBJ2-5, with 14 bases matching TRBD2. The CDR3 spans 15 residues. V dropped 5 bases and J dropped 7; count of bases not matched to a gene: 6. The germline V gene has CDR1 SGHAT and CDR2 FQNNGV.

This chain connects TRBV15 to TRBJ2-7; D may correspond to TRBD1 or TRBD2 (6 bases each). From germline, CDR1 is LNHNV and CDR2 YYDKDF (reference sequence). V shed 3 bases and J shed 2 bases, with 11 bases lying between them. The CDR3 runs to 14 residues. DNA for the CDR3: TGTGCCACCAGCAGGGGGGGCGGGGCCTACGAGCAGTACTTC. The encoded protein is CATSRGGGAYEQYF.

V and J are TRBV5-4 and TRBJ1-1, with 10 bases identical to TRBD1. CDR3 length: 16 residues. CDR1 and CDR2 from the germline V gene are SGHNT and YYREEE (reference sequence). V was clipped by 4 bases and J by 5 bases; unmatched bases: 11. The CDR3 nucleotides read TGTGCCAGCAGCCCAGGGACAGGGGCTTTGGAAACTGAAGCTTTCTTT. Protein: CASSPGTGALETEAFF.

The chain links TRBV27 to TRBJ2-7, with TRBD2 matching 10 bases. J lost 7 bases, V lost 6 bases, and 12 bases had no gene match. This CDR3 contains 15 residues. In germline, CDR1 is MNHEY, CDR2 SMNVEV (reference sequence). CDR3 nucleotide sequence: TGTGCCAGCAGCTCCTCAGCGGGAGGGCCGGGGGAGCAGTACTTC. This codes for CASSSSAGGPGEQYF.

The table lists this clone with a count of one. This sequence joins TRBV6-5 and TRBJ2-7; D may be TRBD2 (6 bases). The CDR3 spans 14 residues. In germline, CDR1 is MNHEY, CDR2 SVGAGI. V was clipped by 6 bases and J by 5 bases, with 17 bases between them. CDR3 nucleotides: TGTGCCAGCAGGAAAGCCGGGGCGGGGAACGAGCAGTACTTC. This codes for CASRKAGAGNEQYF.